The T cell receptor beta chain under discussion was sequenced for a study of pediatric ulcerative colitis. Overall study findings and caveats: A couple of rectal clonotypes were found only in ulcerative colitis patients, all of them. Acute severe colitis showed lower rectal diversity from clonal expansions.

Data came from immunoSEQ multiplex PCR; TCRdb stores just in-frame clones and leaves some out. The sample comprises tens of thousands of clones, about nine tenths of which are singletons, and nearly 1.5% rests with the top ten. As concerns this clone: The antigen is unknown.

The CDR3 extends over 12 amino acids. V gave up 3 bases and J gave up 4 bases, with 7 bases separating them. CDR1 SEHNR and CDR2 FQNEAQ come from the germline V gene (reference sequence). The sequence came from a boy younger than 18 who was a control in a study of pediatric ulcerative colitis. This chain links TRBV7-9 with TRBJ2-7, with D maybe TRBD1 (6 bases). The sample was blood. The CDR3 sequence is CASSFRGYEQYF. DNA of the CDR3: TGTGCCAGCAGCTTCAGGGGTTACGAGCAGTACTTC.